These 8 T cell receptor beta chains originate from one sample sequenced in a study of T cell responses to AZD1222 COVID-19 vaccine. TCRdb's copy holds only in-frame clones and misses some; the assay was immunoSEQ multiplex PCR. The sample gives over 150,000 clones, 80% to 95% of which show up once; around 3.7% is in the top ten. The source was peripheral blood, collected 28 days after the second AZD1222 dose. The receptors stem from an adult who received the AZD1222 COVID-19 vaccine.

The V call is TRBV6-5, the J call TRBJ1-5; 8 nucleotides match TRBD1. This CDR3 has 14 amino acids. CDR1 MNHEY and CDR2 SVGAGI come from the germline V gene. V dropped 11 bases and J dropped 0; count of bases not matched to a gene: 6. In nucleotides, the CDR3 is TGTGCCGGACATGACAGGGGTAGCAATCAGCCCCAGCATTTT. This codes for CAGHDRGSNQPQHF.

The V gene is TRBV30, the J gene TRBJ2-7, with a possible D match to TRBD1 (5 bases). Trimming pared 2 bases from V and 0 bases from J, leaving 8 bases between. This CDR3 has 13 residues. Germline values: CDR1 GTSNPN, CDR2 SVGIG (reference sequence). The CDR3: CAWSRGNSYEQYF. The CDR3 coding sequence is TGTGCCTGGAGTAGGGGTAACTCCTACGAGCAGTACTTC.

This chain joins TRBV24-1 and TRBJ2-5; 8 nucleotides match TRBD2. The CDR3 contains 14 residues. Germline values: CDR1 KGHDR, CDR2 SFDVKD. The junction had 6 bases not matched to a gene; V was cut back by 5 bases and J by 5 bases. In DNA, the CDR3 is TGTGCCACCAGTGCCATCGGACTAGCCGAGACCCAGTACTTC. Amino acids: CATSAIGLAETQYF.

In its sample, this clone was seen once. J is TRBJ2-4 and V is TRBV7-9; 10 nucleotides line up with TRBD1. V gave up 3 bases and J gave up 8 bases; unmatched junction bases: 7. Germline loops: CDR1 SEHNR, CDR2 FQNEAQ (reference sequence). The CDR3 contains 15 residues. CDR3 loop: CASSLVTGGADIQYF. The CDR3 DNA follows: TGTGCCAGCAGCTTGGTGACAGGGGGCGCGGACATTCAGTACTTC.

This sequence joins TRBV7-9 and TRBJ2-1; 7 nucleotides agree with TRBD1. This CDR3 has 14 residues. Germline CDR1 SEHNR, CDR2 FQNEAQ (reference sequence). V gave up 7 bases and J gave up 6 bases; unmatched junction bases: 9. CDR3 nucleotide sequence: TGTGCCAGCAACCCGGACAGGACGACCAATGAGCAGTTCTTC. Its translation: CASNPDRTTNEQFF. The full variable domain, rest sourced from reference TRBV7-9 and TRBJ2-1, is DTGVSQNPRHKITKRGQNVTFRCDPISEHNRLYWYRQTLGQGPEFLTYFQNEAQLEKSRLLSDRFSAERPKGSFSTLEIQRTEQGDSAMYLCASNPDRTTNEQFFGPGTRLTVL.

The chain is built from TRBV5-4 and TRBJ1-1, with 7 bases fitting TRBD1. V gave up 2 bases and J gave up 1 base; unmatched junction bases: 5. Germline assignment: CDR1 SGHNT and CDR2 YYREEE (reference sequence). The CDR3 spans 15 residues. This CDR3 reads CASSLRGTANTEAFF. CDR3 DNA sequence: TGTGCCAGCAGCTTACGCGGGACAGCGAACACTGAAGCTTTCTTT. The variable domain in full, completed from reference TRBV5-4 and TRBJ1-1, reads ETGVTQSPTHLIKTRGQQVTLRCSSQSGHNTVSWYQQALGQGPQFIFQYYREEENGRGNFPPRFSGLQFPNYSSELNVNALELDDSALYLCASSLRGTANTEAFFGQGTRLTVV.

The chain couples TRBV7-3 to TRBJ2-3; D possibly corresponds to TRBD1 (6 bases). CDR1 SGHTA and CDR2 FQGTGA come from the germline V gene. V lost 5 bases, J lost 4 bases, and 13 bases lay in between. This CDR3 has 14 residues. The CDR3 here is CASSQGTPPDTQYF. CDR3 coding DNA: TGTGCCAGCAGCCAGGGGACCCCCCCAGATACGCAGTATTTT. Full variable domain (outside the CDR3, taken from reference TRBV7-3 and TRBJ2-3): GAGVSQTPSNKVTEKGKYVELRCDPISGHTALYWYRQSLGQGPEFLIYFQGTGAADDSGLPNDRFFAVRPEGSVSTLKIQRTERGDSAVYLCASSQGTPPDTQYFGPGTRLTVL.

This sequence joins TRBV11-2 and TRBJ2-1, with 8 bases lining up with TRBD2. Trimming at V came to 7 bases and at J to 3 bases, leaving 5 bases not matched to a gene. There are 14 residues in the CDR3. Germline V gene data show CDR1 as SGHAT and CDR2 as FQNNGV. CDR3 sequence reads: CASTQAGVYNEQFF. Here the CDR3 DNA reads TGTGCCAGCACCCAAGCGGGAGTCTACAATGAGCAGTTCTTC.